A single sample is the source of the 12 T cell receptor beta chains below, sequenced in a study of human T cells and chemical hapten exposure. TCRdb called the RACE reads again in MiXCR, with one record for every CDR3 protein. The top ten hold about 5% of the sample, which has a few hundred thousand distinct CDR3 sequences, just under 6.5% seen once. The time point: patch test 2, 6 weeks after DPC sensitization. The treatment: therapeutic diphenylcyclopropenone sensitization with weekly scalp DPC. Sequencing used whole blood, obtained in connection with sensitization to the hapten diphenylcyclopropenone (DPC). The receptors stem from a woman aged 18-29 years with alopecia areata. Some clones in this sample may be carry-over from other donors' samples.

This chain uses TRBV6-2 or TRBV6-3 with TRBJ2-7; D call uncertain. The CDR3 is 11 residues long. CDR1 is MNHEY and CDR2 is SVGEGT in the germline V gene. Trimming removed 6 bases from V and 7 bases from J, with 10 bases in between. The CDR3 region has the DNA TGTGCCAGCAGCCCCCGTCGGGAGCAGTACTTC. Encoded protein: CASSPRREQYF.

This clonotype was counted between two and nine times. The chain recombines TRBV7-9 with TRBJ1-1; 8 positions agree with TRBD1. V lost 5 bases to trimming and J lost 1 base; unmatched junction nucleotides: 6. The CDR3 sequence is 15 residues long. From germline, CDR1 is SEHNR and CDR2 FQNEAQ (reference sequence). CDR3 nucleotides: TGTGCCAGCAGCAGACAGGGGACAACGAACACTGAAGCTTTCTTT. Translating it yields CASSRQGTTNTEAFF.

This rearrangement joins TRBV7-9 to TRBJ2-1; D ambiguous. The germline CDR1 and CDR2 sequences are SEHNR and FQNEAQ (reference sequence). CDR3 size: 14 residues. Trimming left V 1 base short and J 3 bases short, with 7 bases between. CDR3 coding DNA: TGTGCCAGCAGCTTAGGCGGCCTCTACAATGAGCAGTTCTTC. It translates to CASSLGGLYNEQFF.

V gene TRBV9 combines with J gene TRBJ2-6; D unclear. The CDR3 has 13 residues. V shed 4 bases and J shed 4 bases, with 6 bases lying between them. Per germline, CDR1 SGDLS and CDR2 YYNGEE. CDR3 DNA: TGTGCCAGCAGCAACGAGGGGGCCAACGTCCTGACTTTC. Protein: CASSNEGANVLTF.

This clonotype has at least ten counts. V gene TRBV28 combines with J gene TRBJ2-5; D unclear. Deletions cut 8 bases from V and 2 bases from J, with 12 bases between. Germline lookup yields CDR1 MDHEN and CDR2 SYDVKM. The CDR3 has 13 amino acids. The CDR3 loop reads CASGILEQETQYF. The CDR3 DNA reads as TGTGCCAGCGGGATTCTGGAACAAGAGACCCAGTACTTC.

The V and J genes are TRBV27 and TRBJ1-2; D not certain. The CDR3 has 14 amino acids. Trimming took 3 bases from V and 4 from J, leaving 12 bases between them. CDR1 and CDR2 (germline): MNHEY, SMNVEV (reference sequence). In nucleotides, the CDR3 is TGTGCCAGCAGTTTCTCCAGCGGATTCTATGGCTACACCTTC. Encoded protein: CASSFSSGFYGYTF.

The chain links TRBV21-1 to TRBJ2-5; TRBD1 is the table's D call, not checked against the DNA. TRBV21-1 is flagged as a pseudogene. The CDR3 spans 15 residues. This chain's CDR3 is CASGRTAGIGETQYF. Written as DNA, the CDR3 is TGTGCCAGCGGGAGAACCGCAGGGATAGGAGAGACCCAGTACTTC.

V usage is TRBV7-9 and J usage is TRBJ2-3; D may match TRBD1 or TRBD2 (6 bases each). The germline V gene has CDR1 SEHNR and CDR2 FQNEAQ (reference sequence). The germline V and J ends were trimmed by 10 bases and 5 bases, with 13 bases remaining between them. The CDR3 extends over 12 amino acids. In nucleotides, the CDR3 is TGTGCCACCTTTGGAGGGGGAGATACGCAGTATTTT. Residues: CATFGGGDTQYF.

The chain links TRBV6-2 or TRBV6-3 to TRBJ1-1; D not certain. The ends were cut back, 7 bases at V and 6 bases at J, with 9 bases in the middle. Germline V gene data show CDR1 as MNHEY and CDR2 as SVGEGT. This CDR3 is built from 11 residues. The CDR3 sequence: CASTMGSEAFF. The CDR3 DNA reads TGTGCCAGCACGATGGGCTCTGAAGCTTTCTTT.

Ten or more counts support this clonotype. The rearrangement joins TRBV4-3 to TRBJ2-3; 10 bases agree with TRBD2. CDR1 and CDR2 (germline): LGHNA, YSLEER. The CDR3 spans 15 residues. Trimming cost V 3 bases and J 5 bases; bases outside gene matches: 5. CDR3 in amino acids: CASSQIAGGKDTQYF. The CDR3 nucleotides are TGCGCCAGCAGCCAGATAGCGGGGGGAAAAGATACGCAGTATTTT.

The sample holds many counts of this clonotype. The chain couples TRBV6-1 to TRBJ1-5; D gene uncertain. Germline V gene data show CDR1 as MNHNS and CDR2 as SASEGT. This CDR3 has 12 amino acids. V lost 6 bases, J lost 6 bases, and 9 bases lay in between. CDR3 in DNA: TGTGCCAGCAGCCGGATAGGTCAGCCCCAGCATTTT. Protein sequence: CASSRIGQPQHF.

This clonotype occurred many times. This chain uses TRBV9 with TRBJ2-3; D gene ambiguous. From germline, CDR1 is SGDLS and CDR2 YYNGEE. The CDR3 has 14 residues. V lost 0 bases and J lost 4, with 9 bases in between. The CDR3 coding sequence is TGTGCCAGCAGCGTAGACACGGCGGCAGATACGCAGTATTTT. The encoded protein is CASSVDTAADTQYF.